This TCR beta chain was sequenced during a study of OX40 agonist ivuxolimab in advanced cancers. Using immunoSEQ multiplex PCR, the repertoire was profiled, and TCRdb retains in-frame clones only, with some absent. The profile shows more than 65,000 clones, 75% to 85% of them singletons. The study, taken as a whole, reports: Researchers did not establish what antigens the expanded peripheral T cells target. At 0.1 to 3.0 mg/kg and by week 6, CD4+ and CD8+ T cells in the blood had expanded clonally.

This clone occurred once. Its matching antigen is unknown. The ends were cut back, 4 bases at V and 1 base at J, with 20 bases in the middle. The length of the CDR3 is 17 residues. In germline, CDR1 is SGHDT, CDR2 YYEEEE. The source material was CD4+ or CD8+ T cells sorted from blood, sampled in a trial of the OX40 agonist ivuxolimab. This clonotype originated in an adult with an advanced solid tumor such as melanoma, head and neck, liver or kidney cancer. The rearrangement joins TRBV5-6 to TRBJ1-1, with D possibly matching TRBD1 (6 bases). In DNA, the CDR3 is TGTGCCAGCAGCCAAATTTGGGTGGGGGGCTCGAACACTGAAGCTTTCTTT. It specifies CASSQIWVGGSNTEAFF.